What follows are 16 T cell receptor beta chains derived from one specimen sequenced in a study of blood T cell repertoires in COVID-19. This table comes from immunoSEQ multiplex PCR, and its TCRdb copy is limited to in-frame clones, with some not included. The table shows 100,000 to 150,000 clones, with over 75% occurring only once. The sample was peripheral blood. The receptors were sampled from a man younger than 40 with COVID-19, enrolled during active disease.

The chain uses TRBV6-2 or TRBV6-3 and TRBJ2-1, with no clear D. V was cut by 0 bases and J by 2 bases, with 8 bases left in between. There are 15 residues in the CDR3. Germline-derived CDR1 and CDR2 are MNHEY and SVGEGT. The CDR3 is CASSYSGAAYNEQFF. For the CDR3, the DNA is TGTGCCAGCAGTTACTCAGGAGCAGCCTACAATGAGCAGTTCTTC.

The genes are TRBV4-1 and TRBJ2-4; 11 bases are shared with TRBD2. Germline assignment: CDR1 MGHRA and CDR2 YSYEKL. Trimming removed 2 bases from V and 6 bases from J; junction bases left unmatched: 12. The CDR3 totals 18 residues. The CDR3 DNA follows: TGCGCCAGCAGCCAAAGACTAGCGGGATTCGAGCCAGGAAACATTCAGTACTTC. Translation gives CASSQRLAGFEPGNIQYF.

The CDR3 DNA reads TGCGCCAGCAGCCAGATCGGACTTCCAGGCTACACCTTC. Protein sequence: CASSQIGLPGYTF. V is TRBV4-1 and J is TRBJ1-2, with D uncertain. Per germline, CDR1 MGHRA and CDR2 YSYEKL. V gave up 3 bases and J gave up 8 bases, with 13 bases separating them. This CDR3 contains 13 residues.

The genes are TRBV12-3 or TRBV12-4 and TRBJ2-1, with D possibly being TRBD2 (6 bases). The CDR3 extends over 13 amino acids. Trimming removed 5 bases from V and 6 bases from J, with 11 bases in between. This CDR3 is CASSPGSGNEQFF. The CDR3 DNA is TGTGCCAGCAGTCCCGGGAGTGGCAATGAGCAGTTCTTC.

This clone was detected a few times. The CDR3 spells CAWDPGQPNQPQHF. The CDR3 DNA reads TGTGCCTGGGACCCGGGACAGCCCAATCAGCCCCAGCATTTT. The chain links TRBV30 to TRBJ1-5, with TRBD1 identical over 7 bases. Losses at the gene ends were 5 bases for V and 3 bases for J; bases not matched to a gene: 7. Germline CDR1 is GTSNPN and CDR2 is SVGIG (reference sequence). The CDR3 is made up of 14 amino acids. Full variable domain (missing parts from reference TRBV30 and TRBJ1-5): SQTIHQWPATLVQPVGSPLSLECTVEGTSNPNLYWYRQAAGRGLQLLFYSVGIGQISSEVPQNLSASRPQDRQFILSSKKLLLSDSGFYLCAWDPGQPNQPQHFGDGTRLSIL.

This clone was counted a single time. The chain carries TRBV7-8 and TRBJ2-5, with 12 bases identical to TRBD1. In germline, CDR1 is SGHVS, CDR2 FQNEAQ. The V gene end was trimmed by 5 bases and the J gene end by 5 bases; junction bases not matched to a gene: 12. The CDR3 is made up of 17 amino acids. The CDR3 region has the DNA TGTGCCAGCAGCCCAGGGGGGACAGGGGGCAGAAGCGAGACCCAGTACTTC. This codes for CASSPGGTGGRSETQYF.

V is TRBV6-4 and J is TRBJ2-3; tentative D call: TRBD2 (6 bases). Germline loops: CDR1 MRHNA, CDR2 SNTAGT. The length of the CDR3 is 18 residues. V lost 2 bases, J lost 4 bases, and 22 bases lay in between. The CDR3 DNA reads TGTGCCAGCAGTGACCCAACGGACGGGAGAAGTTTCGCAGATACGCAGTATTTT. Its translation is CASSDPTDGRSFADTQYF.

J is TRBJ1-2 and V is TRBV5-1; 8 positions agree with TRBD1. The trim removed 5 bases at V and 4 bases at J, leaving 16 bases unmatched. The CDR3 spans 17 residues. CDR1 is SGHRS and CDR2 is YFSETQ in the germline V gene. The CDR3 coding sequence is TGCGCCAGCAGAAAAGGACAGGGCGACTGGGAATCCTATGGCTACACCTTC. Residues: CASRKGQGDWESYGYTF.

V and J are TRBV23-1 and TRBJ2-7; the D is unclear. TRBV23-1 is marked as an open reading frame, function uncertain. The CDR3 runs to 12 residues. Trimming shortened V by 0 bases and J by 6 bases, and 6 bases separated the two germline ends. This chain's CDR3 is CASSQSTREQYF. CDR3 sequence (DNA): TGCGCCAGCAGTCAATCGACACGCGAGCAGTACTTC.

The CDR3 coding sequence is TGTGCCAGCAGCTTAGTCGGGGGATACGAGCAGTACTTC. This gives the protein CASSLVGGYEQYF. V and J are TRBV7-9 and TRBJ2-7, with a weak D call TRBD2 (6 bases). V lost 1 base to trimming and J lost 4 bases, with 8 bases between them. Looked up from germline, CDR1 is SEHNR and CDR2 is FQNEAQ (reference sequence). The CDR3 totals 13 residues.

This clone occurred once. The chain has TRBV5-1 and TRBJ2-7, with a possible D match to TRBD1 (6 bases). CDR1 SGHRS and CDR2 YFSETQ come from the germline V gene. The ends were cut back, 0 bases at V and 7 bases at J, with 20 bases in the middle. The CDR3 is 16 residues long. The CDR3 loop reads CASSLVAQQGTREQYF. The CDR3 DNA sequence: TGCGCCAGCAGCTTGGTGGCCCAACAGGGTACTAGGGAGCAGTACTTC. The whole variable domain, filled in from reference TRBV5-1 and TRBJ2-7, reads KAGVTQTPRYLIKTRGQQVTLSCSPISGHRSVSWYQQTPGQGLQFLFEYFSETQRNKGNFPGRFSGRQFSNSRSEMNVSTLELGDSALYLCASSLVAQQGTREQYFGPGTRLTVT.

This rearrangement joins TRBV10-3 to TRBJ2-7, with a weak D call TRBD2 (5 bases). The V end lost 3 bases, the J end lost 3 bases, and 27 bases lay between the germline ends. The CDR3 is 19 residues long. From germline, CDR1 is ENHRY and CDR2 SYGVKD. CDR3 sequence reads: CAISEPKGPREHSLYEQYF. CDR3 DNA: TGTGCCATCAGTGAACCAAAAGGGCCCCGGGAACATTCCCTCTACGAGCAGTACTTC.

The V gene is TRBV30, the J gene TRBJ1-1; D might be TRBD1 (6 bases). Trimming shortened V by 3 bases and J by 1 base, and 9 bases separated the two germline ends. The germline CDR1 and CDR2 sequences are GTSNPN and SVGIG (reference sequence). The CDR3 consists of 13 residues. The CDR3 coding sequence is TGTGCCTGGAGCTTGGACAGGAACACTGAAGCTTTCTTT. It yields the protein CAWSLDRNTEAFF.

This chain links TRBV29-1 with TRBJ2-2; the match to TRBD2 covers 8 bases. CDR1 is SQVTM and CDR2 is ANQGSEA in the germline V gene. This CDR3 has 13 amino acids. With V trimmed by 6 bases and J by 5 bases, 5 bases remained unmatched. CDR3 residues: CSVRGALTGELFF. For the CDR3, the DNA is TGCAGCGTGCGGGGGGCGCTTACCGGGGAGCTGTTTTTT.

The chain recombines TRBV30 with TRBJ2-6; D may be TRBD2 (6 bases). V was shortened by 3 bases and J by 2 bases, with 8 bases between the two germline ends. Per the germline V gene, CDR1 is GTSNPN and CDR2 is SVGIG (reference sequence). CDR3 size: 14 residues. CDR3 region: CAWSRRAGANVLTF. CDR3 sequence (DNA): TGTGCCTGGAGCAGGAGGGCTGGGGCCAACGTCCTGACTTTC.

The chain employs TRBV28 and TRBJ1-5; the D gene is possibly TRBD1 (6 bases). V was pared by 5 bases and J by 5 bases, with 22 bases between. CDR1 and CDR2 from the germline V gene are MDHEN and SYDVKM. This CDR3 is 17 amino acids long. CDR3 amino acids: CASSQIQGFATDQPQHF. Here the CDR3 DNA reads TGTGCCAGCAGTCAAATACAGGGCTTTGCGACCGATCAGCCCCAGCATTTT. Looking up the rest from reference TRBV28 and TRBJ1-5 gives the full variable domain: DVKVTQSSRYLVKRTGEKVFLECVQDMDHENMFWYRQDPGLGLRLIYFSYDVKMKEKGDIPEGYSVSREKKERFSLILESASTNQTSMYLCASSQIQGFATDQPQHFGDGTRLSIL.